The 31 T cell receptor beta chains below come from one sample, sequenced in a study of cytotoxic CD8 clonotypes in ibrutinib-treated CLL. TCRdb keeps only in-frame clones here, not all; method: immunoSEQ multiplex PCR. This sample has some 200,000 clones, with roughly three quarters found just once. Material: PBMCs, obtained after 12 months of ibrutinib treatment. The origin of the receptors is a human donor with chronic lymphocytic leukemia.

V gene TRBV5-1 combines with J gene TRBJ1-1; TRBD1 is a possible D gene (5 bases). This CDR3 has 14 residues. Germline-derived CDR1 and CDR2 are SGHRS and YFSETQ. V lost 2 bases to trimming and J lost 5 bases, with 13 bases between them. The CDR3 loop reads CASSFEGFGTEAFF. The CDR3 DNA reads TGCGCCAGCAGCTTCGAGGGGTTCGGTACTGAAGCTTTCTTT. Based on the CDR3 plus reference TRBV5-1 and TRBJ1-1, the full variable domain is KAGVTQTPRYLIKTRGQQVTLSCSPISGHRSVSWYQQTPGQGLQFLFEYFSETQRNKGNFPGRFSGRQFSNSRSEMNVSTLELGDSALYLCASSFEGFGTEAFFGQGTRLTVV.

V is TRBV30 and J is TRBJ1-5; TRBD1 is a possible D gene (6 bases). The CDR3 consists of 12 residues. Trimming took 8 bases from V and 4 from J, leaving 12 bases between them. The germline V gene encodes CDR1 GTSNPN and CDR2 SVGIG (reference sequence). CDR3 loop: CASGQRNQPQHF. CDR3 sequence (DNA): TGTGCCAGTGGACAGAGAAATCAGCCCCAGCATTTT.

In this sample, this clone turned up once. CDR3 sequence reads: CASSFTHTPGNTEAFF. In DNA form, the CDR3 reads TGTGCCAGCAGCTTCACGCACACACCCGGGAACACTGAAGCTTTCTTT. The rearrangement joins TRBV7-3 to TRBJ1-1; D is ambiguous. V lost 3 bases to trimming and J lost 1 base, with 15 bases between them. This CDR3 spans 16 amino acids. Germline V gene sequence: CDR1 SGHTA, CDR2 FQGTGA.

The chain carries TRBV7-2 and TRBJ1-2; D might be TRBD1 (5 bases). Trimming pared 5 bases from V and 2 bases from J, leaving 12 bases between. This CDR3 has 14 residues. Per the germline V gene, CDR1 is SGHTA and CDR2 is FQGNSA. This CDR3 is CASSTQTDNYGYTF. CDR3 nucleotide sequence: TGTGCCAGCAGCACACAGACAGACAACTATGGCTACACCTTC.

This chain connects TRBV11-2 to TRBJ1-5, with TRBD1 matching 8 bases. CDR1 is SGHAT, CDR2 FQNNGV, per germline. V lost 5 bases, J lost 6 bases, and 3 bases stayed unmatched. This CDR3 has 13 amino acids. DNA for the CDR3: TGTGCCAGCAGCCCGGACAGGGTTCAGCCCCAGCATTTT. This gives the protein CASSPDRVQPQHF.

The V call is TRBV5-6, the J call TRBJ2-7; D perhaps matches TRBD2 (5 bases). The V gene's germline CDR1 is SGHDT and CDR2 YYEEEE. CDR3 length: 14 residues. V shed 2 bases and J shed 6 bases, with 15 bases lying between them. DNA of the CDR3: TGTGCCAGCAGCTTATCACAGCGGCACCTCGAGCAGTACTTC. The encoded protein is CASSLSQRHLEQYF.

The chain combines TRBV11-2 with TRBJ2-7; D unclear. The CDR3 contains 14 residues. Looked up from germline, CDR1 is SGHAT and CDR2 is FQNNGV. The ends were cut back, 3 bases at V and 6 bases at J, with 15 bases in the middle. The CDR3 reads CASSFRASSGEQYF. The CDR3 bases are TGTGCCAGCAGCTTTAGAGCAAGTTCGGGCGAGCAGTACTTC.

The J gene is TRBJ1-5, the V gene TRBV21-1; the D call of TRBD1 is as the table states it, not checked on the DNA. TRBV21-1 is a known pseudogene. The CDR3 is made up of 14 amino acids. The CDR3 spells CAIGQGNSNQPQHF. The CDR3 nucleotides are TGTGCCATCGGACAGGGAAATAGCAATCAGCCCCAGCATTTT.

The rearrangement links TRBV10-2 to TRBJ1-6; possibly TRBD1 for D (5 bases). The germline V and J ends were trimmed by 2 bases and 10 bases, with 6 bases remaining between them. Germline-derived CDR1 and CDR2 are WSHSY and SAAADI. CDR3 length equals 12 residues. The CDR3 region is CASSEGDSPLHF. CDR3 DNA sequence: TGCGCCAGCAGTGAGGGGGACTCACCCCTCCACTTT.

The V call is TRBV29-1, the J call TRBJ2-3; 12 bases fit TRBD2. CDR1 SQVTM and CDR2 ANQGSEA come from the germline V gene. This CDR3 is 16 amino acids long. Germline trimming cut 4 bases from V and 6 bases from J; bases unmatched to any gene: 11. The CDR3 region has the DNA TGCAGCGTTGCAGGGCTAGCGGGAGGGAACAGGGATACGCAGTATTTT. Amino acids: CSVAGLAGGNRDTQYF.

The chain combines TRBV7-3 with TRBJ2-1; no clear D gene. The CDR3 extends over 13 amino acids. V was cut by 5 bases and J by 3 bases, with 8 bases left in between. The V gene's germline CDR1 is SGHTA and CDR2 FQGTGA. CDR3 DNA: TGTGCCAGCAGCCCGAGGAACTACAATGAGCAGTTCTTC. It codes for CASSPRNYNEQFF.

V and J are TRBV6-5 and TRBJ2-7, with D tentatively TRBD1 (5 bases). The CDR3 contains 16 residues. Germline CDR1 is MNHEY and CDR2 is SVGAGI. The V end lost 3 bases, the J end lost 0 bases, and 15 bases lay between the germline ends. CDR3 residues: CASSYYSNRNSYEQYF. Written as DNA, the CDR3 is TGTGCCAGCAGTTATTACTCTAACAGGAACTCCTACGAGCAGTACTTC.

This clone has a count of ten or more. The rearrangement uses TRBV19 and TRBJ2-5; D may match TRBD1 or TRBD2 (5 bases each). CDR3 size: 14 residues. The V end lost 3 bases, the J end lost 5 bases, and 13 bases lay between the germline ends. The germline V gene has CDR1 LNHDA and CDR2 SQIVND (reference sequence). CDR3 coding DNA: TGTGCCAGTAGTATGACAGCGGCTAGGGAGACCCAGTACTTC. This translates into CASSMTAARETQYF.

The gene calls are TRBV23-1 and TRBJ2-7, with a tentative D call TRBD2 (6 bases). TRBV23-1 is given ORF status, its function remaining uncertain. V dropped 5 bases and J dropped 2 bases, with 22 bases sitting between them. This CDR3 has 17 amino acids. CDR3 nucleotide sequence: TGCGCCAGCAGTAAATGGGCCCGGGCGGGGCCGACCTACGAGCAGTACTTC. Amino acids: CASSKWARAGPTYEQYF.

The chain has TRBV20-1 and TRBJ1-1, with a weak D call TRBD1 (6 bases). The CDR3 is made up of 11 amino acids. The V gene's germline CDR1 is DFQATT and CDR2 SNEGSKA (reference sequence). Trimming removed 4 bases from V and 7 bases from J, with 10 bases in between. DNA of the CDR3: TGCAGTGCTAACGTACAGGGTGAAGCTTTCTTT. Its protein is CSANVQGEAFF.

The chain employs TRBV19 and TRBJ1-5; possibly TRBD1 for D (5 bases). V lost 1 base, J lost 3 bases, and 13 bases lay in between. The germline CDR1 and CDR2 sequences are LNHDA and SQIVND (reference sequence). The CDR3 is 16 amino acids. The chain's CDR3 is CASSIVGQGTNQPQHF. The CDR3 coding sequence is TGTGCCAGTAGTATAGTTGGCCAGGGTACCAATCAGCCCCAGCATTTT.

The rearrangement uses TRBV2 and TRBJ1-5; D unclear. The CDR3 sequence is 18 residues long. Trimming took 6 bases from V and 2 from J, leaving 23 bases between them. CDR1 SNHLY and CDR2 FYNNEI come from the germline V gene. DNA for the CDR3: TGTGCCAGCAGCGGTAGTGATGTTGGCCCCCGCGGCAATCAGCCCCAGCATTTT. It encodes CASSGSDVGPRGNQPQHF.

The chain recombines TRBV6-1 with TRBJ2-3; D call uncertain. The V gene lost 4 bases and the J gene lost 0 bases, with 11 bases spanning the gap. CDR3 length: 15 residues. The germline V gene encodes CDR1 MNHNS and CDR2 SASEGT. CDR3 sequence: CASSVVYPSTDTQYF. The CDR3 DNA sequence: TGTGCCAGCAGTGTCGTTTATCCTAGCACAGATACGCAGTATTTT.

This clone was observed a single time. V is TRBV18 and J is TRBJ2-3; 7 bases align to TRBD2. The CDR3 consists of 16 residues. Germline V gene lookup returns CDR1 KGHSH and CDR2 LQKENI. V dropped 6 bases and J dropped 4; count of bases not matched to a gene: 13. DNA for the CDR3: TGTGCCAGCTCGAGGATGCGGGAGACGATGGCAGATACGCAGTATTTT. It is translated as CASSRMRETMADTQYF.

The CDR3 loop is CASSVTGTEYGYTF. The CDR3 DNA follows: TGTGCCAGCAGCGTTACCGGGACAGAATATGGCTACACCTTC. The V and J genes are TRBV9 and TRBJ1-2, with 7 bases that match TRBD1. The germline gives CDR1 SGDLS, CDR2 YYNGEE. V was pared by 2 bases and J by 5 bases, with 6 bases of the junction left unmatched. CDR3 length equals 14 residues.

The chain carries TRBV5-6 and TRBJ2-7; 8 bases fit TRBD1. The CDR3 spans 14 residues. V shed 5 bases, J shed 7 bases, and the junction held 11 bases outside the gene matches. Per germline, CDR1 SGHDT and CDR2 YYEEEE. This CDR3 is CASRQQGVTGEQYF. As DNA, the CDR3 is TGTGCCAGCAGGCAACAGGGGGTGACGGGAGAGCAGTACTTC. Using reference TRBV5-6 and TRBJ2-7 for the parts outside the CDR3, the full variable domain is DAGVTQSPTHLIKTRGQQVTLRCSPKSGHDTVSWYQQALGQGPQFIFQYYEEEERQRGNFPDRFSGHQFPNYSSELNVNALLLGDSALYLCASRQQGVTGEQYFGPGTRLTVT.

The genes are TRBV9 and TRBJ1-3; D is perhaps TRBD1 (5 bases). Trimming removed 7 bases from V and 4 bases from J, with 15 bases in between. CDR1 is SGDLS and CDR2 is YYNGEE in the germline V gene. CDR3 length: 14 amino acids. The CDR3: CASSGGAIGNTIYF. The DNA of the CDR3 is TGTGCCAGCTCAGGAGGGGCGATAGGAAACACCATATATTTT.

The chain carries TRBV9 and TRBJ1-1; 8 bases fit TRBD1. Per the germline V gene, CDR1 is SGDLS and CDR2 is YYNGEE. The CDR3 sequence is 15 residues long. Losses at the gene ends were 0 bases for V and 4 bases for J; bases not matched to a gene: 5. The CDR3 sequence is CASSVEGTGLTEAFF. CDR3 DNA sequence: TGTGCCAGCAGCGTAGAAGGGACAGGCCTCACTGAAGCTTTCTTT.

Regarding this clone: The sample carries other DNA sequences with the same CDR3. The J gene is TRBJ2-6, the V gene TRBV5-1, with D uncertain. This CDR3 is 15 amino acids long. The germline V and J ends were trimmed by 0 bases and 0 bases, with 4 bases remaining between them. CDR1 and CDR2 from the germline V gene are SGHRS and YFSETQ. CDR3 sequence: CASSLGVSGANVLTF. CDR3 sequence (DNA): TGCGCCAGCAGCTTGGGCGTCTCTGGGGCCAACGTCCTGACTTTC.

The chain combines TRBV5-1 with TRBJ2-1; the D gene could be TRBD1 or TRBD2 (5 bases each). The V and J ends lost 3 bases and 0 bases respectively, with 10 bases between them. CDR1 and CDR2 from the germline V gene are SGHRS and YFSETQ. This CDR3 contains 15 residues. CDR3 in amino acids: CASSYSGTSYNEQFF. The CDR3 coding sequence is TGCGCCAGCAGCTACTCCGGGACCTCCTACAATGAGCAGTTCTTC.

The chain joins TRBV9 to TRBJ1-3; D possibly corresponds to TRBD1 (6 bases). The germline gives CDR1 SGDLS, CDR2 YYNGEE. The CDR3 consists of 16 residues. V shed 6 bases and J shed 0 bases, with 16 bases lying between them. CDR3 nucleotides: TGTGCCAGCAACGCCGGGACAACCGCCTCTGGAAACACCATATATTTT. Translated, it gives CASNAGTTASGNTIYF.

The V gene is TRBV25-1, the J gene TRBJ2-1; 8 positions agree with TRBD2. Germline CDR1 MGHDK, CDR2 SYGVNS. With V trimmed by 3 bases and J by 4 bases, 5 bases remained unmatched. The CDR3 totals 15 residues. CDR3 in amino acids: CASSDPGGRYNEQFF. CDR3 sequence (DNA): TGTGCCAGCAGTGACCCGGGGGGGCGATACAATGAGCAGTTCTTC.

The chain is built from TRBV7-9 and TRBJ2-5; the D gene is possibly TRBD2 (5 bases). V was clipped by 5 bases and J by 5 bases, with 18 bases between them. The CDR3 covers 15 residues. The germline V gene encodes CDR1 SEHNR and CDR2 FQNEAQ (reference sequence). The CDR3 DNA reads TGTGCCAGCAGCCCCCACTTAGCCGGGGTCGAGACCCAGTACTTC. Translated: CASSPHLAGVETQYF. The full variable domain, with the rest looked up from reference TRBV7-9 and TRBJ2-5, is DTGVSQNPRHKITKRGQNVTFRCDPISEHNRLYWYRQTLGQGPEFLTYFQNEAQLEKSRLLSDRFSAERPKGSFSTLEIQRTEQGDSAMYLCASSPHLAGVETQYFGPGTRLLVL.

This clone showed up just a few times. J is TRBJ2-5 and V is TRBV2; D uncertain. The CDR3 sequence is 12 residues long. Germline V gives CDR1 SNHLY, CDR2 FYNNEI. V was pared by 5 bases and J by 0 bases, with 4 bases between. The CDR3 coding sequence is TGTGCCAGCAGTTTGGACCAAGAGACCCAGTACTTC. It codes for CASSLDQETQYF.

This clone occurred once. This chain connects TRBV5-5 to TRBJ2-3; 8 bases line up with TRBD2. The trim removed 2 bases at V and 2 bases at J, leaving 7 bases unmatched. Germline CDR1 and CDR2: SGHKS and YYEKEE (reference sequence). This CDR3 is 16 amino acids long. This CDR3 reads CASSFTSGGFTDTQYF. The CDR3 DNA reads as TGTGCCAGCAGCTTTACCAGCGGGGGCTTCACAGATACGCAGTATTTT.

The J gene is TRBJ1-1, the V gene TRBV6-5; D call uncertain. The V and J ends lost 8 bases and 1 base respectively, with 14 bases between them. In germline, CDR1 is MNHEY, CDR2 SVGAGI. CDR3 length: 14 residues. The chain's CDR3 is CASFKAGTNTEAFF. The CDR3 DNA reads as TGTGCCAGCTTCAAAGCAGGCACGAACACTGAAGCTTTCTTT.